Presented here are 12 T cell receptor beta chains from one specimen sequenced in a study of cytomegalovirus exposure and HLA in healthy donors. PCR primers comprised 60 Vbeta and 13 Jbeta primers. The assay was immunoSEQ multiplex PCR, and TCRdb's table has in-frame clones only and misses some. This sample contains 96,000 or so clones. The source material was PBMCs. Every receptor here comes from a girl between 5 and 17 years old in good health and CMV-seropositive.

The chain recombines TRBV5-4 with TRBJ2-7; 9 positions agree with TRBD2. This CDR3 spans 15 amino acids. CDR1 is SGHNT, CDR2 YYREEE, per germline (reference sequence). The V segment lost 1 base and the J segment 3 bases; nucleotides outside the gene matches: 5. DNA of the CDR3: TGTGCCAGCAGCTTGTTTAGCGGGGGAGTCTACGAGCAGTACTTC. This codes for CASSLFSGGVYEQYF.

J is TRBJ1-2 and V is TRBV9; no firm D call. Germline assignment: CDR1 SGDLS and CDR2 YYNGEE. V was pared by 6 bases and J by 2 bases, with 11 bases between. The CDR3 sequence is 13 residues long. DNA of the CDR3: TGTGCCAGCACCAAAAGGGAGAACTATGGCTACACCTTC. The encoded protein is CASTKRENYGYTF.

The chain employs TRBV14 and TRBJ2-7; 8 bases are a match to TRBD1. Germline values: CDR1 SGHDN, CDR2 FVKESK. CDR3 length: 15 amino acids. J lost 3 bases, V lost 1 base, and 5 bases had no gene match. The CDR3 DNA follows: TGTGCCAGCAGCCAAGGGACAGGGTCTTTCTACGAGCAGTACTTC. Its translation is CASSQGTGSFYEQYF.

The genes are TRBV9 and TRBJ2-3; 8 positions agree with TRBD2. The CDR3 loop spans 16 amino acids. The V gene's germline CDR1 is SGDLS and CDR2 YYNGEE. The V gene end was trimmed by 3 bases and the J gene end by 2 bases; junction bases not matched to a gene: 8. This CDR3 is CASSGTSGGYTDTQYF. As DNA, the CDR3 is TGTGCCAGCAGCGGCACGAGCGGGGGTTACACAGATACGCAGTATTTT.

The rearrangement joins TRBV9 to TRBJ2-3; 11 nucleotides agree with TRBD1. Germline values: CDR1 SGDLS, CDR2 YYNGEE. This CDR3 has 16 residues. With 2 bases clipped from V and 0 bases from J, the junction kept 2 bases outside the gene matches. CDR3 in amino acids: CASSVGTGGSTDTQYF. CDR3 coding DNA: TGTGCCAGCAGCGTCGGGACAGGGGGAAGCACAGATACGCAGTATTTT.

The chain is built from TRBV19 and TRBJ1-6; TRBD1 agrees at 9 bases. The CDR3 consists of 17 residues. Germline V gives CDR1 LNHDA, CDR2 SQIVND (reference sequence). The ends lost 6 bases at V and 6 bases at J; junction bases unmatched: 12. In DNA, the CDR3 is TGTGCCAGTAGGCCAGGACAGGGGCTCGACGGTAATTCACCCCTCCACTTT. Amino acids: CASRPGQGLDGNSPLHF.

The CDR3 bases are TGTGCCAGCAGTTACTCCGAGGCGGGCTACAATTCACCCCTCCACTTT. As protein: CASSYSEAGYNSPLHF. The genes are TRBV6-5 and TRBJ1-6; no clear D. V was shortened by 0 bases and J by 7 bases, with 13 bases between the two germline ends. This CDR3 has 16 amino acids. From germline, CDR1 is MNHEY and CDR2 SVGAGI.

J is TRBJ2-7 and V is TRBV29-1; weak D call: TRBD2 (5 bases). This CDR3 spans 13 amino acids. The V gene's germline CDR1 is SQVTM and CDR2 ANQGSEA. V lost 4 bases and J 6 bases, leaving 16 bases between the germline ends. CDR3 sequence (DNA): TGCAGCGTTGCCCAAATGACGGCGGGCGAGCAGTACTTC. Residues: CSVAQMTAGEQYF.

As for this clone: Germline is not matched at one junction end, which may reflect a read error. This chain joins TRBV4-2 and TRBJ1-1; D might be TRBD1 (6 bases). The length of the CDR3 is 12 residues. Per the germline V gene, CDR1 is LGHNA and CDR2 is YNFKEQ. The CDR3 DNA reads as TGTGCCAGCAGCAAAGACAGGTCTGAAGCTTTCTTT. It translates to CASSKDRSEAFF.

V and J are TRBV4-2 and TRBJ1-4; D is uncertain. Trimming stripped 1 base from V and 1 base from J, with 19 bases between. CDR1 is LGHNA and CDR2 is YNFKEQ in the germline V gene. The CDR3 has 19 amino acids. The CDR3 DNA sequence: TGTGCCAGCAGCCAAGTCGGTGACCAGGAAGGAGGAACTAATGAAAAACTGTTTTTT. Its protein is CASSQVGDQEGGTNEKLFF.

The chain is built from TRBV10-2 and TRBJ1-2, with 8 bases fitting TRBD1. The CDR3 totals 15 residues. V was pared by 6 bases and J by 3 bases, with 9 bases of the junction left unmatched. Germline CDR1 reads WSHSY; CDR2 reads SAAADI. The CDR3 protein is CASSELKGQDYGYTF. CDR3 sequence (DNA): TGCGCCAGCAGCGAGCTTAAGGGACAGGACTATGGCTACACCTTC.

The V gene is TRBV6-1, the J gene TRBJ1-2; 10 bases map to TRBD1. In germline, CDR1 is MNHNS, CDR2 SASEGT. The CDR3 is 15 amino acids. V dropped 6 bases and J dropped 7; count of bases not matched to a gene: 11. CDR3 sequence (DNA): TGTGCCAGCAGGCCCCCGGGACAGGGGATATCTGGCTACACCTTC. Protein sequence: CASRPPGQGISGYTF.